This is a list of T cell receptor beta chains from one sample in a study of blood T cell repertoires in COVID-19. Generated by immunoSEQ multiplex PCR, the TCRdb table keeps only in-frame clones and is missing some. The sample holds 140,000 or so clones; 75% to 85% are singletons and the top ten take about 4%. Sequenced sample: peripheral blood. Receptors were obtained from a woman over 75 with acute or convalescent COVID-19. Both conserved end residues are part of each CDR3. Fields, in order: CDR3 length, D gene, V gene, J gene, clone size, CDR3 DNA, CDR3 protein. The D gene is left open where the match is weak. Clone size is given for some rows only: seen once, a few or many times, or a class if the clone is expanded.

len: 14
d_gene: NA
v_gene: TRBV4-2
j_gene: TRBJ1-1
abundance: NA
CDR3nt: TGTGCCAGCAGCCAAGTATGGCAGAACACTGAAGCTTTCTTT
CDR3aa: CASSQVWQNTEAFF

len: 13
d_gene: NA
v_gene: TRBV2
j_gene: TRBJ2-6
abundance: NA
CDR3nt: TGTGCCAGCAGTGAGGAGGGGGCCAACGTCCTGACTTTC
CDR3aa: CASSEEGANVLTF

len: 15
d_gene: TRBD1
v_gene: TRBV19
j_gene: TRBJ1-2
abundance: NA
CDR3nt: TGTGCCAGTAGCCTACAGGGGGCGGGTGACTATGGCTACACCTTC
CDR3aa: CASSLQGAGDYGYTF

len: 16
d_gene: TRBD2
v_gene: TRBV6-5
j_gene: TRBJ2-1
abundance: NA
CDR3nt: TGTGCCAGCAGTTACGGCCTAGCGGGGGGGTTGGATGAGCAGTTCTTC
CDR3aa: CASSYGLAGGLDEQFF

len: 17
d_gene: TRBD2
v_gene: TRBV24-1
j_gene: TRBJ2-5
abundance: NA
CDR3nt: TGTGCCACCAGTGATTTCTCTAGCGGGGGGGCTCGGGAGACCCAGTACTTC
CDR3aa: CATSDFSSGGARETQYF

len: 14
d_gene: NA
v_gene: TRBV7-9
j_gene: TRBJ1-1
abundance: few
CDR3nt: TGTGCCAGCATCTCCAGGGTAGCGAACACTGAAGCTTTCTTT
CDR3aa: CASISRVANTEAFF

len: 17
d_gene: NA
v_gene: TRBV13
j_gene: TRBJ1-2
abundance: NA
CDR3nt: TGTGCCAGCAGCCGTGGGCAGAATCCCTCTATGAATTATGGCTACACCTTC
CDR3aa: CASSRGQNPSMNYGYTF

len: 15
d_gene: NA
v_gene: TRBV19
j_gene: TRBJ1-2
abundance: NA
CDR3nt: TGTGCCAGTATTGCAAGTATGCGACCACTAGAAGGCTACACCTTC
CDR3aa: CASIASMRPLEGYTF

len: 15
d_gene: NA
v_gene: TRBV10-3
j_gene: TRBJ1-3
abundance: NA
CDR3nt: TGTGCCATCAGTGATACAACAGGGTCTGGAAACACCATATATTTT
CDR3aa: CAISDTTGSGNTIYF

len: 15
d_gene: NA
v_gene: TRBV5-4
j_gene: TRBJ2-2
abundance: few
CDR3nt: TGTGCCAGCAGCTTGGATATCGGGAACACCGGGGAGCTGTTTTTT
CDR3aa: CASSLDIGNTGELFF

len: 16
d_gene: TRBD2
v_gene: TRBV5-1
j_gene: TRBJ2-3
abundance: NA
CDR3nt: TGCGCCAGCAGCTTGAGCGGCGGGAGCTTTCCTGATACGCAGTATTTT
CDR3aa: CASSLSGGSFPDTQYF